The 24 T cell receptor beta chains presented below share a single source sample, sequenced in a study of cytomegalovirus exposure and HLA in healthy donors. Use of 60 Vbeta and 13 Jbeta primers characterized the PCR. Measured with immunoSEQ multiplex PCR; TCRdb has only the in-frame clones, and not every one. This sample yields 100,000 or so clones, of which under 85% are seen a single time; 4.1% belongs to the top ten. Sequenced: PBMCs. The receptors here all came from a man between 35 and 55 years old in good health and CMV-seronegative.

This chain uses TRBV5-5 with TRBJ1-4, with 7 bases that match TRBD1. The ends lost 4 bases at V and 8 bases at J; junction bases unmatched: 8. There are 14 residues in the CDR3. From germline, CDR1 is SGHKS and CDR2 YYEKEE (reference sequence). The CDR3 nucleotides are TGTGCCAGCAGCGGGGACAGCCTAAAAGAAAAACTGTTTTTT. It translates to CASSGDSLKEKLFF. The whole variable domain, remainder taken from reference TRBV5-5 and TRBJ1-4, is DAGVTQSPTHLIKTRGQQVTLRCSPISGHKSVSWYQQVLGQGPQFIFQYYEKEERGRGNFPDRFSARQFPNYSSELNVNALLLGDSALYLCASSGDSLKEKLFFGSGTQLSVL.

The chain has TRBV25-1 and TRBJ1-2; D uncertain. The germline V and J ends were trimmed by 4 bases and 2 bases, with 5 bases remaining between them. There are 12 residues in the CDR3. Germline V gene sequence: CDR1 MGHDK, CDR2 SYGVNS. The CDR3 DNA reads TGTGCCAGCAGTGGGCAGAACTATGGCTACACCTTC. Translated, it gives CASSGQNYGYTF.

The CDR3 DNA follows: TGCGCCAGCAGCCAAGATCCAGGGCAGAGCTCCTACAATGAGCAGTTCTTC. It codes for CASSQDPGQSSYNEQFF. The V gene is TRBV4-1, the J gene TRBJ2-1; D possibly corresponds to TRBD1 (5 bases). CDR1 and CDR2 from the germline V gene are MGHRA and YSYEKL. With 0 bases removed from V and 0 bases from J, the gap between germline ends came to 12 bases. This CDR3 is 17 amino acids long.

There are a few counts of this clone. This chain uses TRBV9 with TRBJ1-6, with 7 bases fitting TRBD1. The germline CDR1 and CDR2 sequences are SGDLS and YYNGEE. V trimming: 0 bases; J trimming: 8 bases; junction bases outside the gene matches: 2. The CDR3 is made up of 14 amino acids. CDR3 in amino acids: CASSVATGDSPLHF. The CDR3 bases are TGTGCCAGCAGCGTAGCAACAGGGGATTCACCCCTCCACTTT. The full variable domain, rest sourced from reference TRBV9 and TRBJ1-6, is DSGVTQTPKHLITATGQRVTLRCSPRSGDLSVYWYQQSLDQGLQFLIQYYNGEERAKGNILERFSAQQFPDLHSELNLSSLELGDSALYFCASSVATGDSPLHFGNGTRLTVT.

The CDR3 spells CASSWSSGGSYEQYF. In DNA, the CDR3 is TGCGCCAGCAGCTGGTCTAGCGGGGGGTCCTACGAGCAGTACTTC. The rearrangement uses TRBV5-1 and TRBJ2-7, with 11 bases identical to TRBD2. Germline V gene data show CDR1 as SGHRS and CDR2 as YFSETQ. V lost 3 bases and J lost 1; bases outside the gene matches: 3. CDR3 length: 15 residues.

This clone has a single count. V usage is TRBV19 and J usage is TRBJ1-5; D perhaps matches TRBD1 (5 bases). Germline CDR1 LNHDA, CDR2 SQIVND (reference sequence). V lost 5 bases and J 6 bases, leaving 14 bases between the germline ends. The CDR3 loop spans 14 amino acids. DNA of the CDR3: TGTGCCAGTAGTCCCCCGGAGGGGATTCAGCCCCAGCATTTT. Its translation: CASSPPEGIQPQHF.

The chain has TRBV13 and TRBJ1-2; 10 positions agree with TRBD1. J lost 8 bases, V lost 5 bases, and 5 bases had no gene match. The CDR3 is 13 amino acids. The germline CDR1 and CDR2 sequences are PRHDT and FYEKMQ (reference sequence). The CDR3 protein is CASSPRTGGGYTF. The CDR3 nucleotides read TGTGCCAGCAGCCCAAGGACAGGGGGGGGCTACACCTTC.

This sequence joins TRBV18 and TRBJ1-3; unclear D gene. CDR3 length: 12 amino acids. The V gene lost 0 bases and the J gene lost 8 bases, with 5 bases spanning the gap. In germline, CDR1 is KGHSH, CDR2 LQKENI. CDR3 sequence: CASSPPGDTIYF. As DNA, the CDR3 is TGTGCCAGCTCACCACCCGGGGACACCATATATTTT. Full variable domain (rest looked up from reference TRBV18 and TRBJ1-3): NAGVMQNPRHLVRRRGQEARLRCSPMKGHSHVYWYRQLPEEGLKFMVYLQKENIIDESGMPKERFSAEFPKEGPSILRIQQVVRGDSAAYFCASSPPGDTIYFGEGSWLTVV.

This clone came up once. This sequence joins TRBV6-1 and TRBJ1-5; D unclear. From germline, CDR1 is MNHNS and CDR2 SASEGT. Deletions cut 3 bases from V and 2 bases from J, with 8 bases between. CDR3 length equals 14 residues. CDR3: CASSEAQGNQPQHF. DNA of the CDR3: TGTGCCAGCAGTGAGGCTCAGGGCAATCAGCCCCAGCATTTT.

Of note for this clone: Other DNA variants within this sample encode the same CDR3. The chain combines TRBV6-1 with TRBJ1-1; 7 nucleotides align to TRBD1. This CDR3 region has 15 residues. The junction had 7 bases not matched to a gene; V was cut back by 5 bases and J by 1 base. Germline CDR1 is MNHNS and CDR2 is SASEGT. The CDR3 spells CASSKPGQQNTEAFF. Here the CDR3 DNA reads TGTGCCAGCAGTAAGCCGGGACAGCAGAACACTGAAGCTTTCTTT.

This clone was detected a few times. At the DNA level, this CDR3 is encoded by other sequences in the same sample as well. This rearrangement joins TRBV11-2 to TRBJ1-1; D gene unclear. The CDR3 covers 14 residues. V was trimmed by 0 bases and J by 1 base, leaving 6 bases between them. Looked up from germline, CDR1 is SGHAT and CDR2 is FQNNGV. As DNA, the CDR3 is TGTGCCAGCAGCTTAGAGTCCGGGAACACTGAAGCTTTCTTT. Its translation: CASSLESGNTEAFF.

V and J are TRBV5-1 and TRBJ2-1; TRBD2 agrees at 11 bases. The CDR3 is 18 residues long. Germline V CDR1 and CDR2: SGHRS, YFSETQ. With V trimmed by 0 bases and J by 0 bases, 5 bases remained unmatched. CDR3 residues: CASSLGLAGGGSYNEQFF. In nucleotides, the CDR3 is TGCGCCAGCAGCTTGGGGCTAGCGGGGGGTGGCTCCTACAATGAGCAGTTCTTC.

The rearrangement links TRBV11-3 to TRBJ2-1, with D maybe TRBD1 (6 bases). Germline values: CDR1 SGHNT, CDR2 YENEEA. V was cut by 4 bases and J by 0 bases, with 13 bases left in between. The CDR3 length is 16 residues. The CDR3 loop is CASSSDGTSSYNEQFF. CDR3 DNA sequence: TGTGCCAGCAGCTCAGACGGGACAAGCTCCTACAATGAGCAGTTCTTC.

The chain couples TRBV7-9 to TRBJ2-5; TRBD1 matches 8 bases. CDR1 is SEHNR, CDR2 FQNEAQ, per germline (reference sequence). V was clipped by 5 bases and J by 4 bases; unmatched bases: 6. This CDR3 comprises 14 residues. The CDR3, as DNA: TGTGCCAGCAGCCCTCGGACAGGGTTAGAGACCCAGTACTTC. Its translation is CASSPRTGLETQYF.

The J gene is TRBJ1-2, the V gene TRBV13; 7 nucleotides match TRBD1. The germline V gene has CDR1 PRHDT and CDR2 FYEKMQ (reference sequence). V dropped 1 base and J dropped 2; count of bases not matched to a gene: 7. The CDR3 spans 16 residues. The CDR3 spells CASSLEKQGINYGYTF. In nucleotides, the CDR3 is TGTGCCAGCAGCTTAGAAAAACAGGGGATCAACTATGGCTACACCTTC.

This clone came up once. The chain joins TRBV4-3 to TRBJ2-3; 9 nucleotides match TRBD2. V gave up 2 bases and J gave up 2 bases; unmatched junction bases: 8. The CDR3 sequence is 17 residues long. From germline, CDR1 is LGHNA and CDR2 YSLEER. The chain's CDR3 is CASSQKGGGADTDTQYF. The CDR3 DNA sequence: TGCGCCAGCAGCCAAAAGGGCGGGGGGGCTGACACAGATACGCAGTATTTT.

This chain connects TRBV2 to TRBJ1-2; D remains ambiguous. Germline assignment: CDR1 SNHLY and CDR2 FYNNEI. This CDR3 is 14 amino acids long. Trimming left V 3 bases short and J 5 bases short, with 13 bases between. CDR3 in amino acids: CASSDPRGSYGYTF. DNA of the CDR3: TGTGCCAGCAGTGATCCCCGGGGAAGTTATGGCTACACCTTC. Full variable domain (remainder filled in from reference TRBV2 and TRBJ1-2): EPEVTQTPSHQVTQMGQEVILRCVPISNHLYFYWYRQILGQKVEFLVSFYNNEISEKSEIFDDQFSVERPDGSNFTLKIRSTKLEDSAMYFCASSDPRGSYGYTFGSGTRLTVV.

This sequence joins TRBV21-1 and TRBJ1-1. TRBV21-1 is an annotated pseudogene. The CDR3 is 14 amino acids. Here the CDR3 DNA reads TGTGCCAGCAGCAAGGGCCTGGGGAGGGCTGAAGCTTTCTTT. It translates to CASSKGLGRAEAFF.

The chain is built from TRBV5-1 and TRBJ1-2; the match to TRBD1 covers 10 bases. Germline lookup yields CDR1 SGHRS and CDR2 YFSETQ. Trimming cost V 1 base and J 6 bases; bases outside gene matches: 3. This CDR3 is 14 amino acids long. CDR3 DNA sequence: TGCGCCAGCAGCTTGACCGACAGGGGGCATGGCTACACCTTC. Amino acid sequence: CASSLTDRGHGYTF.

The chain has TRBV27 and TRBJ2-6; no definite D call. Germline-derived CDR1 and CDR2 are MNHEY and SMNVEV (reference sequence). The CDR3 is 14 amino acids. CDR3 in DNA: TGTGCGGTGGCACCCGACTCTGGGGCCAACGTCCTGACTTTC. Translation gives CAVAPDSGANVLTF.

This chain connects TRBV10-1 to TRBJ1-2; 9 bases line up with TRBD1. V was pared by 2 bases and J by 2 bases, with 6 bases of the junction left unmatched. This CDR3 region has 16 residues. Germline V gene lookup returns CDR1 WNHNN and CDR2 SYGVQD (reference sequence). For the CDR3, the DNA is TGCGCCAGCAGTGAGACAACCGGGACAGGGAACTATGGCTACACCTTC. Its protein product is CASSETTGTGNYGYTF.

CDR3 amino acids: CASRDDRGRGNTIYF. The CDR3 DNA sequence: TGTGCCAGCAGGGACGACAGGGGGCGCGGAAACACCATATATTTT. The V gene is TRBV6-5, the J gene TRBJ1-3; 10 bases map to TRBD1. J was trimmed by 4 bases and V by 6 bases; bases with no gene match: 6. The V gene's germline CDR1 is MNHEY and CDR2 SVGAGI. This CDR3 has 15 amino acids.

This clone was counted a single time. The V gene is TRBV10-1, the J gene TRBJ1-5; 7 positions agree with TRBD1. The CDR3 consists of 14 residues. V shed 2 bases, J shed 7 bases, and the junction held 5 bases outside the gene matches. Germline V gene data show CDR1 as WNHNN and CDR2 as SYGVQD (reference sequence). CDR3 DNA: TGCGCCAGCAGTGAGGGGGACAGCCGGCAGCCCCAGCATTTT. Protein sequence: CASSEGDSRQPQHF.

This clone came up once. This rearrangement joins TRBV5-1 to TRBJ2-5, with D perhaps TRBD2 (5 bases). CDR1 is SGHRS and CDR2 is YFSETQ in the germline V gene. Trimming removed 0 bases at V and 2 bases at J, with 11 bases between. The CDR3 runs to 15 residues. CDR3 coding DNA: TGCGCCAGCAGCTTGGATGGCGGGTCGCAAGAGACCCAGTACTTC. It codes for CASSLDGGSQETQYF.